This TCR beta chain appears in the sequencing data of a study of T cell changes during pregnancy in multiple sclerosis. The data were produced by immunoSEQ multiplex PCR, yet TCRdb's version contains in-frame clones alone and is incomplete. Of approximately 97,000 clones in the sample, just over 90% were seen once. Looked up from germline, CDR1 is SGHNT and CDR2 is YENEEA. V was clipped by 5 bases and J by 5 bases; unmatched bases: 8. The length of the CDR3 is 15 residues. The rearrangement uses TRBV11-3 and TRBJ2-5, with TRBD1 matching over 10 bases. The sequence derives from a female donor in good health, enrolled as a control in a pregnancy study. The sequences come from peripheral blood, collected in the second trimester of pregnancy. The CDR3 reads CASSLRTGGIETQYF. The CDR3, as DNA: TGTGCCAGCAGCCTAAGGACAGGGGGTATCGAGACCCAGTACTTC. Together with reference TRBV11-3 and TRBJ2-5, the CDR3 gives the full variable domain: EAGVVQSPRYKIIEKKQPVAFWCNPISGHNTLYWYLQNLGQGPELLIRYENEEAVDDSQLPKDRFSAERLKGVDSTLKIQPAELGDSAVYLCASSLRTGGIETQYFGPGTRLLVL.